The T cell receptor (beta chain) under discussion was sequenced for a study of blood T cell repertoires in COVID-19. The V end was cut by 6 bases, the J end by 5 bases, with 10 bases between. The CDR3 runs 12 residues. Germline lookup yields CDR1 LNHDA and CDR2 SQIVND (reference sequence). The table came from immunoSEQ multiplex PCR; TCRdb's copy has only in-frame clones and leaves some out. Of over 250,000 clones in the sample, roughly 90% were seen once. This clonotype was sampled from a woman aged 55-75 years who had recovered from COVID-19. Material for sequencing was PBMCs or T cells enriched from blood (not recorded which). The chain couples TRBV19 to TRBJ1-1; no clear D gene. CDR3 in DNA: TGTGCCAGTAGCATCGGGGTTACTGAAGCTTTCTTT. Translation gives CASSIGVTEAFF.